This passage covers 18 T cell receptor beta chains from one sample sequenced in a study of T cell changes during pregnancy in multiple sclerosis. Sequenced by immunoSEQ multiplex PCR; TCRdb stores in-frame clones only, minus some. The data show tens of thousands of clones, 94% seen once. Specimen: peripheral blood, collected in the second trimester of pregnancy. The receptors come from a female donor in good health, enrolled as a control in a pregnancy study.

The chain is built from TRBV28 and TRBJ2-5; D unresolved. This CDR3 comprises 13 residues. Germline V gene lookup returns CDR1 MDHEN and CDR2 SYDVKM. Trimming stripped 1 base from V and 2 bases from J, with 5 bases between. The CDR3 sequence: CASSLSVQETQYF. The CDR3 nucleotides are TGTGCCAGCAGTTTATCAGTACAAGAGACCCAGTACTTC.

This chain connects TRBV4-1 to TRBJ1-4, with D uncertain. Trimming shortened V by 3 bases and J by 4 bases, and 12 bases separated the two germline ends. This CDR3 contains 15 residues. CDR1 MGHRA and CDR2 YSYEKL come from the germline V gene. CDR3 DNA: TGCGCCAGCAGCCAGTCGTCTACCTTTAATGAAAAACTGTTTTTT. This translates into CASSQSSTFNEKLFF.

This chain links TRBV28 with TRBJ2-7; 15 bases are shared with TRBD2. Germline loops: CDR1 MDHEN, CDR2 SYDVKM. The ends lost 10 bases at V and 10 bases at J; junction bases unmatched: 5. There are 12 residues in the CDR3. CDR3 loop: CATRTSGRAQYF. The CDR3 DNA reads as TGTGCCACCAGGACTAGCGGGAGGGCCCAGTACTTC. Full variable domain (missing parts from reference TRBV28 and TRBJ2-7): DVKVTQSSRYLVKRTGEKVFLECVQDMDHENMFWYRQDPGLGLRLIYFSYDVKMKEKGDIPEGYSVSREKKERFSLILESASTNQTSMYLCATRTSGRAQYFGPGTRLTVT.

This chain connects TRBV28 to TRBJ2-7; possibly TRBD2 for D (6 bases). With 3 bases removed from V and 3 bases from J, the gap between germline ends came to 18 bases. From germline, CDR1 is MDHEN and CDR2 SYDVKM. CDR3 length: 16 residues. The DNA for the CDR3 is TGTGCCAGCAGTTTTCGATACGGGGGATTAAACTACGAGCAGTACTTC. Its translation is CASSFRYGGLNYEQYF.

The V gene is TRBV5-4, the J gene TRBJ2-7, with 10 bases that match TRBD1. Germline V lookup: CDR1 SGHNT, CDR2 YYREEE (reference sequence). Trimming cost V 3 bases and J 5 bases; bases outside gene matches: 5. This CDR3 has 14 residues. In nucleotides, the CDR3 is TGTGCCAGCAGCTCGGGGACAGGGGACCACGAGCAGTACTTC. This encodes CASSSGTGDHEQYF.

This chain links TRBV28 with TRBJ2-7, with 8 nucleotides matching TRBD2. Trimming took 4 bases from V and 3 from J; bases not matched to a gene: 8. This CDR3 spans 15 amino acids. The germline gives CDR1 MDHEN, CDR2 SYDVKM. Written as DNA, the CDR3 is TGTGCCAGCAGTTCAGTCCTGACTAGCGTCTACGAGCAGTACTTC. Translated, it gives CASSSVLTSVYEQYF.

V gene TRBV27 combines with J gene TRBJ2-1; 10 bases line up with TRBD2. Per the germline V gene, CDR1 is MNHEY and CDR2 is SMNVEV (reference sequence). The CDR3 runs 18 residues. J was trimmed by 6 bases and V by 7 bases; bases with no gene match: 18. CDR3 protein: CASIPGGASGSRGNEQFF. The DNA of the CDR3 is TGTGCCAGCATCCCTGGGGGGGCTAGCGGGAGCCGTGGCAATGAGCAGTTCTTC.

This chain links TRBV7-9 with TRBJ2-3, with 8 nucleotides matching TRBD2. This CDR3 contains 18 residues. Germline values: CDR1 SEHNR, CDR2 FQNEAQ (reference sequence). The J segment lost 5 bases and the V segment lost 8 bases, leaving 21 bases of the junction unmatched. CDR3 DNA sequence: TGTGCCAGCCGTTTGATCGCACTAGCGGACGGGAGGGGAGATACGCAGTATTTT. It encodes CASRLIALADGRGDTQYF.

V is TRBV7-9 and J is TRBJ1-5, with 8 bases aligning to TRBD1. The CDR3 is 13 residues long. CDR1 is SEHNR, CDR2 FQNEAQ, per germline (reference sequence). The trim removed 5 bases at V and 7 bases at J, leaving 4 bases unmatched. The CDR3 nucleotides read TGTGCCAGCAGCCGGGACAGGACACAGCCCCAGCATTTT. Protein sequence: CASSRDRTQPQHF.

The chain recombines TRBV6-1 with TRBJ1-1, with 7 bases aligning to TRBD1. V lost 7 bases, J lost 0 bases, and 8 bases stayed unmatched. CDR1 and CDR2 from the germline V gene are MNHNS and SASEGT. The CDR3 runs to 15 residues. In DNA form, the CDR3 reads TGTGCCAGCATATATAGACAGGGCATGAACACTGAAGCTTTCTTT. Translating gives CASIYRQGMNTEAFF.

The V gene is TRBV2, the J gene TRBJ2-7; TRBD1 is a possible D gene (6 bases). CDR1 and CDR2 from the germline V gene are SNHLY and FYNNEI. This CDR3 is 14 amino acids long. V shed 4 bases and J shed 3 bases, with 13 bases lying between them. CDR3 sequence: CASSGTAWGYEQYF. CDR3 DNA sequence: TGTGCCAGCAGTGGGACAGCCTGGGGCTACGAGCAGTACTTC.

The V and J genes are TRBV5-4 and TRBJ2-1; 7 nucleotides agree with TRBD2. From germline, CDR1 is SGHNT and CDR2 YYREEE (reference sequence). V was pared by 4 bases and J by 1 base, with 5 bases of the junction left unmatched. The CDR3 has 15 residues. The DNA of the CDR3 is TGTGCCAGCAGCGGGGGGGGTCAGTCCTACAATGAGCAGTTCTTC. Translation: CASSGGGQSYNEQFF.

The CDR3: CASSEAGTGNTIYF. CDR3 bases: TGTGCCAGCAGTGAGGCAGGGACTGGAAACACCATATATTTT. This chain connects TRBV2 to TRBJ1-3; perhaps TRBD1 as D (5 bases). V was shortened by 3 bases and J by 2 bases, with 8 bases between the two germline ends. The germline V gene encodes CDR1 SNHLY and CDR2 FYNNEI. The CDR3 loop spans 14 amino acids. Full variable domain (outside the CDR3, taken from reference TRBV2 and TRBJ1-3): EPEVTQTPSHQVTQMGQEVILRCVPISNHLYFYWYRQILGQKVEFLVSFYNNEISEKSEIFDDQFSVERPDGSNFTLKIRSTKLEDSAMYFCASSEAGTGNTIYFGEGSWLTVV.

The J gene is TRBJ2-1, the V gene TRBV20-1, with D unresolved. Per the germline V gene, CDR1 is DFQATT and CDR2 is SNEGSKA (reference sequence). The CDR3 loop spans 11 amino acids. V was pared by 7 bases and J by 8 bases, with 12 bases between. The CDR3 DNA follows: TGCAGTGGCTCAACGGGTTATGAGCAGTTCTTC. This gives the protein CSGSTGYEQFF.

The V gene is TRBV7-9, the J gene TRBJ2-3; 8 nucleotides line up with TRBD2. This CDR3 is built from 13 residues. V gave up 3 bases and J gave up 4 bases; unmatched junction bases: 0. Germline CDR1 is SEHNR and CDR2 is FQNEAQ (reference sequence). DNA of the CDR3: TGTGCCAGCAGCTTGGGACTAGCAGATACGCAGTATTTT. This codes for CASSLGLADTQYF.

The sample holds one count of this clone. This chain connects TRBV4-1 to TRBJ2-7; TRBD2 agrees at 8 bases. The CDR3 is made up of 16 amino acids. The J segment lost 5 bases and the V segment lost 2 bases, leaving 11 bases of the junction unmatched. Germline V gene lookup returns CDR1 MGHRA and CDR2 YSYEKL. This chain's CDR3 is CASSQIGGGIVDEQYF. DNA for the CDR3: TGCGCCAGCAGCCAAATCGGGGGGGGGATCGTAGACGAGCAGTACTTC.

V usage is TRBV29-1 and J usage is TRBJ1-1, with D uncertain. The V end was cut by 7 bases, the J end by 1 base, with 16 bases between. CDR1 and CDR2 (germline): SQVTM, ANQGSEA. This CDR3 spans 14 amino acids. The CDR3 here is CSAGPGNPNTEAFF. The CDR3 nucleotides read TGCAGCGCCGGCCCGGGGAACCCGAACACTGAAGCTTTCTTT.

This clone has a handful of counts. DNA of the CDR3: TGTGCCAGCAGGTGGGCCGATACCTGGCATTTT. This gives the protein CASRWADTWHF. V gene TRBV27 combines with J gene TRBJ1-5; D remains ambiguous. V lost 6 bases to trimming and J lost 15 bases, with 15 bases between them. The CDR3 is 11 amino acids. Germline values: CDR1 MNHEY, CDR2 SMNVEV (reference sequence).